The 8 T cell receptor beta chains given below trace back to one sample, sequenced in a study of PD-L1 blockade in urothelial cancer. The assay was immunoSEQ multiplex PCR, and TCRdb's table has in-frame clones only and misses some. Among under 100,000 clones, 82% were seen once, and the ten largest hold 8% to 9.5%. The input for sequencing was PBMCs, taken around atezolizumab (anti-PD-L1) treatment. Source of these receptors: a man aged 65 to 79 with urothelial cancer.

J is TRBJ1-3 and V is TRBV7-9, with a tentative D call TRBD1 (5 bases). The length of the CDR3 is 13 residues. Germline V lookup: CDR1 SEHNR, CDR2 FQNEAQ (reference sequence). Trimming removed 5 bases at V and 8 bases at J, with 13 bases between. CDR3 in amino acids: CASSLDSGYTIYF. The CDR3 coding sequence is TGTGCCAGCAGCCTGGATTCAGGGTACACCATATATTTT.

This sequence joins TRBV5-5 and TRBJ2-2, with D maybe TRBD1 (6 bases). The V gene lost 4 bases and the J gene lost 7 bases, with 17 bases spanning the gap. Germline lookup yields CDR1 SGHKS and CDR2 YYEKEE (reference sequence). The CDR3 totals 15 residues. CDR3 nucleotides: TGTGCCAGCAGCCAACTGACTCAGGGGATCGGGGAGCTGTTTTTT. Amino acids: CASSQLTQGIGELFF.

This sequence joins TRBV19 and TRBJ2-1; possibly TRBD2 for D (6 bases). V lost 9 bases and J lost 0, with 15 bases in between. CDR3 length equals 15 residues. Looked up from germline, CDR1 is LNHDA and CDR2 is SQIVND (reference sequence). The CDR3 DNA follows: TGTGCCAGCTTGGGAGGAAGGGCCTCCTACAATGAGCAGTTCTTC. Amino acid sequence: CASLGGRASYNEQFF.

The rearrangement uses TRBV7-2 and TRBJ2-1, with 9 bases fitting TRBD2. This CDR3 region has 15 residues. J lost 3 bases, V lost 3 bases, and 3 bases had no gene match. Germline values: CDR1 SGHTA, CDR2 FQGNSA. CDR3 bases: TGTGCCAGCAGCTTGAGGACTAGCGACTACAATGAGCAGTTCTTC. It specifies CASSLRTSDYNEQFF.

The chain combines TRBV5-6 with TRBJ2-2, with D possibly matching TRBD1 (5 bases). CDR3 length: 15 residues. CDR1 and CDR2 from the germline V gene are SGHDT and YYEEEE. The V end lost 4 bases, the J end lost 6 bases, and 16 bases lay between the germline ends. CDR3 coding DNA: TGTGCCAGCAGCCCGCGACAGTATCCAGCCGGGGAGCTGTTTTTT. Amino acids: CASSPRQYPAGELFF.

The rearrangement links TRBV6-5 to TRBJ1-6; D may be TRBD1 (5 bases). CDR3 length: 14 amino acids. CDR1 and CDR2 (germline): MNHEY, SVGAGI. V shed 5 bases and J shed 7 bases, with 12 bases lying between them. CDR3 in amino acids: CASSLQGVNSPLHF. The DNA for the CDR3 is TGTGCCAGCAGTCTCCAGGGTGTGAATTCACCCCTCCACTTT.

The chain combines TRBV11-2 with TRBJ2-5; D gene uncertain. Trimming removed 0 bases at V and 7 bases at J, with 9 bases between. CDR3 length: 13 residues. Per germline, CDR1 SGHAT and CDR2 FQNNGV. CDR3 nucleotide sequence: TGTGCCAGCAGCTTAGAGGGCCCAGGGACCCAGTACTTC. Translating gives CASSLEGPGTQYF.

V is TRBV5-1 and J is TRBJ2-3; tentative D call: TRBD1 (5 bases). This CDR3 contains 16 residues. V was clipped by 3 bases and J by 0 bases, with 14 bases between them. CDR1 SGHRS and CDR2 YFSETQ come from the germline V gene. This chain's CDR3 is CASSSPWGGSTDTQYF. The CDR3 coding sequence is TGCGCCAGCAGCTCCCCTTGGGGCGGTAGCACAGATACGCAGTATTTT.